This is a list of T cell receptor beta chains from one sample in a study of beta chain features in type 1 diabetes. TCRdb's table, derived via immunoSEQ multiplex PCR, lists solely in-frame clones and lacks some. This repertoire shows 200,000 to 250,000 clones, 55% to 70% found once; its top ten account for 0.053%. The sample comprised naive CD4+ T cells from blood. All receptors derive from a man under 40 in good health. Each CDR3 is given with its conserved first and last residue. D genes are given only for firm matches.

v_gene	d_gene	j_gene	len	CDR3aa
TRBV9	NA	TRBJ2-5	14	CASSATGRQETQYF
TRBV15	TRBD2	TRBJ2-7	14	CATSRDLADYEQYF
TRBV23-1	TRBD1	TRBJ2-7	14	CASLGQSFTYEQYF
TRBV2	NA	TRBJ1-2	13	CASRRLPNYGYTF
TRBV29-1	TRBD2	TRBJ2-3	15	CSVVGTSGGTDTQYF
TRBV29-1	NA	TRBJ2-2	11	CSVENTGELFF
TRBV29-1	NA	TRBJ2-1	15	CSVDLDSSSYNEQFF
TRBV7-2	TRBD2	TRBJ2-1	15	CASSLEAGTINEQFF
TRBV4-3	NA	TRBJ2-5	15	CASSQDAGFGETQYF
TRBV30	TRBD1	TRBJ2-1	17	CAWSGSSRQGSYNEQFF
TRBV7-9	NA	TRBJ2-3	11	CASSFADTQYF
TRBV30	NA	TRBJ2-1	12	CAWNGGPWEQFF
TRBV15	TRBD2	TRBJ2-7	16	CATSSRKRESSYEQYF
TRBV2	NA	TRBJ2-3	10	CASSAGTQYF
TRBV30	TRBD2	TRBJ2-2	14	CAWSRRGDTGELFF
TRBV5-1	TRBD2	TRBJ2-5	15	CASSFSGGAPRTQYF
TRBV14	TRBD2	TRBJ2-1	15	CASSQRPREYNEQFF
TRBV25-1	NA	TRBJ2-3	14	CASKRSRSTDTQYF
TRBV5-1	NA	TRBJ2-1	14	CASSLRQGGNEQFF
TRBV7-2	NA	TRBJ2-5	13	CASSGRPGETQYF
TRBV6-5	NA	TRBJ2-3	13	CASRDGGPGTQYF
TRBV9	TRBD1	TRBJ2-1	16	CASSVGSGGSYNEQFF